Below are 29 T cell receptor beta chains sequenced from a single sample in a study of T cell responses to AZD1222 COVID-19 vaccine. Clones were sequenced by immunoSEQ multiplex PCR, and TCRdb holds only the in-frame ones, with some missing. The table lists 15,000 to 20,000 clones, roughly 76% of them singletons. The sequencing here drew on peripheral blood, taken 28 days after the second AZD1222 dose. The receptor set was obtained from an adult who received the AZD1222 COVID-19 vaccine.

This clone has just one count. The CDR3: CASSVGGPSMYGYTF. CDR3 nucleotide sequence: TGTGCCAGCAGCGTCGGCGGGCCCTCCATGTATGGCTACACCTTC. The rearrangement uses TRBV9 and TRBJ1-2; D not certain. Trimming took off 2 bases at V and 5 bases at J, with 16 bases between the two ends. Looked up from germline, CDR1 is SGDLS and CDR2 is YYNGEE. The CDR3 consists of 15 residues. The whole variable domain, filled in from reference TRBV9 and TRBJ1-2, reads DSGVTQTPKHLITATGQRVTLRCSPRSGDLSVYWYQQSLDQGLQFLIQYYNGEERAKGNILERFSAQQFPDLHSELNLSSLELGDSALYFCASSVGGPSMYGYTFGSGTRLTVV.

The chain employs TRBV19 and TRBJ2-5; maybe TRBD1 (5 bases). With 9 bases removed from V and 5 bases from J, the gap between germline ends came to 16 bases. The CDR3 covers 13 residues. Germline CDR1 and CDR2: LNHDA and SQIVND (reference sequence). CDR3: CASSSQASETQYF. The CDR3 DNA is TGTGCCAGCTCCTCACAGGCGTCGGAGACCCAGTACTTC. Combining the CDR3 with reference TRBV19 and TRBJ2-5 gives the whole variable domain DGGITQSPKYLFRKEGQNVTLSCEQNLNHDAMYWYRQDPGQGLRLIYYSQIVNDFQKGDIAEGYSVSREKKESFPLTVTSAQKNPTAFYLCASSSQASETQYFGPGTRLLVL.

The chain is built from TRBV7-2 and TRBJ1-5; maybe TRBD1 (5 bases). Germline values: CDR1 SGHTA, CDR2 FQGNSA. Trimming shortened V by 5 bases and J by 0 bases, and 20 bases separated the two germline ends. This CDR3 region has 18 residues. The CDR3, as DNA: TGTGCCAGCAGCCCTATCCGGGACGTAGGTTATAGCAATCAGCCCCAGCATTTT. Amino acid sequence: CASSPIRDVGYSNQPQHF.

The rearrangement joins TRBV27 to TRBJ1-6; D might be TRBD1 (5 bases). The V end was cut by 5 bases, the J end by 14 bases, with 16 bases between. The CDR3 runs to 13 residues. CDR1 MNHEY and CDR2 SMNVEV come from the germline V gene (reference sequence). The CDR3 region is CASSMTALQSLHF. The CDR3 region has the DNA TGTGCCAGCAGTATGACAGCTCTCCAATCCCTCCACTTT.

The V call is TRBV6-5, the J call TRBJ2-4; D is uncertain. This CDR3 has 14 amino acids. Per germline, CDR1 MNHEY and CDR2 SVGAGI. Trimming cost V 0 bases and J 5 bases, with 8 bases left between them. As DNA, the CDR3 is TGTGCCAGCAGTTACTCAAGGGTCGAAAACATTCAGTACTTC. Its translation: CASSYSRVENIQYF.

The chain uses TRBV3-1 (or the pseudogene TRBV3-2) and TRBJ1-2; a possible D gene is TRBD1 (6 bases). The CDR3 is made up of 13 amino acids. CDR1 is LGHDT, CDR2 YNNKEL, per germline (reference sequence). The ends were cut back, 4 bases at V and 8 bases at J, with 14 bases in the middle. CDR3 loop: CASSPGEAGGYTF. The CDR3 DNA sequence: TGTGCCAGCAGCCCAGGGGAGGCAGGGGGCTACACCTTC.

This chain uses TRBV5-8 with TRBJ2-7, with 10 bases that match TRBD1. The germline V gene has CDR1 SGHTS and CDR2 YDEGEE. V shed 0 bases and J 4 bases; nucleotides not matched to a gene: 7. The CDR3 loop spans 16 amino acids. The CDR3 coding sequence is TGTGCCAGCAGCTTGGGCTCGGGACAGGGGTTGTACGAGCAGTACTTC. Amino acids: CASSLGSGQGLYEQYF.

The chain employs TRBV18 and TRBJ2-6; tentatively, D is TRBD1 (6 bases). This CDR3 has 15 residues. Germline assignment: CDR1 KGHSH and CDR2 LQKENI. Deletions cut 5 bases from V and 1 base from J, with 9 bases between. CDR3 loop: CASSITGSGANVLTF. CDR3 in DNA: TGTGCCAGCTCAATAACAGGGTCTGGGGCCAACGTCCTGACTTTC. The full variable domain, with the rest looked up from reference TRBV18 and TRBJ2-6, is NAGVMQNPRHLVRRRGQEARLRCSPMKGHSHVYWYRQLPEEGLKFMVYLQKENIIDESGMPKERFSAEFPKEGPSILRIQQVVRGDSAAYFCASSITGSGANVLTFGAGSRLTVL.

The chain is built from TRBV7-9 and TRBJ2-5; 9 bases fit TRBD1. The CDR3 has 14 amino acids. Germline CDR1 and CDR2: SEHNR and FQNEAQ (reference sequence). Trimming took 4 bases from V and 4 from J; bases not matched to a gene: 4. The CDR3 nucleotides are TGTGCCAGCAGCTCGGGACAGGGCGGAGAGACCCAGTACTTC. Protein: CASSSGQGGETQYF.

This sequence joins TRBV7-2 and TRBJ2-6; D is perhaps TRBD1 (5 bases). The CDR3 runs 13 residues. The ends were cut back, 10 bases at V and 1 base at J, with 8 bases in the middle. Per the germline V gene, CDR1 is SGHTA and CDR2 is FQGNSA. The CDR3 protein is CATRDSGANVLTF. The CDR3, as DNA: TGTGCCACCAGGGATTCTGGGGCCAACGTCCTGACTTTC.

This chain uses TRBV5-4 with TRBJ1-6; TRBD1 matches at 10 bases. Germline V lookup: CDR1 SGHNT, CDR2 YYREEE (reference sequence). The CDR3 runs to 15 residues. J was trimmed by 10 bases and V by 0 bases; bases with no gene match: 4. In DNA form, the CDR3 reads TGTGCCAGCAGCTTGGGCGGGACAGGGGACTCACCCCTCCACTTT. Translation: CASSLGGTGDSPLHF.

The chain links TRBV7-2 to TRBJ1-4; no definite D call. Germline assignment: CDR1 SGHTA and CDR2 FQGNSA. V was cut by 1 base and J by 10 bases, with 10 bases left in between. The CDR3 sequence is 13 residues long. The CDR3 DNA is TGTGCCAGCAGCTTAGGGCGTCTGGGAAAACTGTTTTTT. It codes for CASSLGRLGKLFF.

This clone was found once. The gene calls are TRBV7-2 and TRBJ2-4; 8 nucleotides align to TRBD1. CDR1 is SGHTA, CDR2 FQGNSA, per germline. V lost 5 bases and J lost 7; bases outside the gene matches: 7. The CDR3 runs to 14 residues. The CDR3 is CASSRDRFSNIQYF. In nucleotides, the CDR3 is TGTGCCAGCAGCCGGGACAGGTTTTCGAACATTCAGTACTTC.

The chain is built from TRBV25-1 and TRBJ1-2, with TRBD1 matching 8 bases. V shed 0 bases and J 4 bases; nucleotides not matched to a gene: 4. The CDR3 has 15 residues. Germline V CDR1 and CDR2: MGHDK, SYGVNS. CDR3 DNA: TGTGCCAGCAGTGAATATCAGGGGGCTGGCTATGGCTACACCTTC. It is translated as CASSEYQGAGYGYTF.

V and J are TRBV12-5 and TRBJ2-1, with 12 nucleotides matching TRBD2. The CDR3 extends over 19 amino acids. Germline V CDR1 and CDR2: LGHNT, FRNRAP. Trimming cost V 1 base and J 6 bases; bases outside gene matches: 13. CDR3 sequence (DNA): TGTGCTAGTGGTTTGGACAGGGCTAGCGGGGGGGCCTTCAGCAATGAGCAGTTCTTC. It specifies CASGLDRASGGAFSNEQFF.

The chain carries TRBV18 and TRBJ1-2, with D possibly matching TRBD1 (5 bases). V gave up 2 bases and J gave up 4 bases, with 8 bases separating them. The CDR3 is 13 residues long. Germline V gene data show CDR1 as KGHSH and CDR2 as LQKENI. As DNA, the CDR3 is TGTGCCAGCTCACCAGGGGCCCTCTATGGCTACACCTTC. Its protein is CASSPGALYGYTF.

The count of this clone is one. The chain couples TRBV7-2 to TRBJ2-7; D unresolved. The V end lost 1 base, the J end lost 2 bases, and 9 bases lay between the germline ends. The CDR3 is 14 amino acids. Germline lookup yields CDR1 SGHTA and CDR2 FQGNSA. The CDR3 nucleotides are TGTGCCAGCAGCTTAGTTATCGAACCCTACGAGCAGTACTTC. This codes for CASSLVIEPYEQYF. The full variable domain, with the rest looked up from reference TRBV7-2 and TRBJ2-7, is GAGVSQSPSNKVTEKGKDVELRCDPISGHTALYWYRQSLGQGLEFLIYFQGNSAPDKSGLPSDRFSAERTGGSVSTLTIQRTQQEDSAVYLCASSLVIEPYEQYFGPGTRLTVT.

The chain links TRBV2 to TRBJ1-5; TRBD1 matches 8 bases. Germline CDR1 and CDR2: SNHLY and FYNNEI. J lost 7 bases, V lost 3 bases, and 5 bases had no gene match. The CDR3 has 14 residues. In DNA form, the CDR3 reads TGTGCCAGCAGTGAGCGGACAGGGTTCCAGCCCCAGCATTTT. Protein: CASSERTGFQPQHF.

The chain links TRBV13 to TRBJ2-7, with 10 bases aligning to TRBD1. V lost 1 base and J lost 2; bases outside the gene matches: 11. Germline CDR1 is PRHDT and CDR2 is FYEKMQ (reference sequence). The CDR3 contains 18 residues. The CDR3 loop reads CASSLDGGQGPQTYEQYF. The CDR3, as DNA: TGTGCCAGCAGCTTAGACGGGGGACAGGGGCCACAAACCTACGAGCAGTACTTC.

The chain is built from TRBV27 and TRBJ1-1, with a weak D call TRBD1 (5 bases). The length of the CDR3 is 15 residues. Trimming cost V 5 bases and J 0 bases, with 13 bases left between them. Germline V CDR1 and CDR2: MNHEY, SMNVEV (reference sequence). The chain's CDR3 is CASSRYRNMNTEAFF. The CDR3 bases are TGTGCCAGCAGTCGCTACAGGAACATGAACACTGAAGCTTTCTTT.

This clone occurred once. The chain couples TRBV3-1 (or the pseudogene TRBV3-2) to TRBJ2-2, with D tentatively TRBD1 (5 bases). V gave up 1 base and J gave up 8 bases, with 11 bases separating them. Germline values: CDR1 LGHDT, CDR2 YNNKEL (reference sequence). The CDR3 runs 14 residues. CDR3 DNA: TGTGCCAGCAGCCAAGGTTCCCAGGGAGGGGAGCTGTTTTTT. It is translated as CASSQGSQGGELFF.

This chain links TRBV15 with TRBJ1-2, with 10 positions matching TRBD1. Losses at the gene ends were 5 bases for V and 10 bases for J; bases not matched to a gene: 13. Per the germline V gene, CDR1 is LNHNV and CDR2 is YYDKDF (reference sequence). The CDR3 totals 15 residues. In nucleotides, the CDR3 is TGTGCCACCAGCGGAGGGGCGGGACAGGGGTTAGACTACACCTTC. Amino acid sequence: CATSGGAGQGLDYTF.

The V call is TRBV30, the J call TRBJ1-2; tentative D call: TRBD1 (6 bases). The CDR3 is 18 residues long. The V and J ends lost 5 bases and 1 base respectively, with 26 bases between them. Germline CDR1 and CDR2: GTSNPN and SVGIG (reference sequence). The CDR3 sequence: CAWFSRGGQSSSNYGYTF. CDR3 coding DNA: TGTGCCTGGTTCTCCCGGGGCGGACAGTCTTCGAGTAACTATGGCTACACCTTC. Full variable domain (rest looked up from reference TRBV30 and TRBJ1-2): SQTIHQWPATLVQPVGSPLSLECTVEGTSNPNLYWYRQAAGRGLQLLFYSVGIGQISSEVPQNLSASRPQDRQFILSSKKLLLSDSGFYLCAWFSRGGQSSSNYGYTFGSGTRLTVV.

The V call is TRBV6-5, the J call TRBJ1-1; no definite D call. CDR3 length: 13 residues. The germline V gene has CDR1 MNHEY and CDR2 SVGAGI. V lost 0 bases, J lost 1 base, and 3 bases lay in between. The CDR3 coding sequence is TGTGCCAGCAGTTACTCCGCGAACACTGAAGCTTTCTTT. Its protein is CASSYSANTEAFF.

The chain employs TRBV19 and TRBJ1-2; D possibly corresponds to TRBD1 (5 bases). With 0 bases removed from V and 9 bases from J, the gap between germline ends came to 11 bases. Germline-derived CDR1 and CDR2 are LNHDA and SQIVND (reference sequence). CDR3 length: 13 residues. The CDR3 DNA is TGTGCCAGTAGTATAGATGGGGGTACTAGCTACACCTTC. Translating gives CASSIDGGTSYTF.

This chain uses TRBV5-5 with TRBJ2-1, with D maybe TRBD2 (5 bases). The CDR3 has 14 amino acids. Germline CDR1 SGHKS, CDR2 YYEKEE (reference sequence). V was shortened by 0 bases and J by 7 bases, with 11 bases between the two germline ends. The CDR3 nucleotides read TGTGCCAGCAGCTTGGCGGGGAGTAGGAATGAGCAGTTCTTC. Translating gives CASSLAGSRNEQFF.

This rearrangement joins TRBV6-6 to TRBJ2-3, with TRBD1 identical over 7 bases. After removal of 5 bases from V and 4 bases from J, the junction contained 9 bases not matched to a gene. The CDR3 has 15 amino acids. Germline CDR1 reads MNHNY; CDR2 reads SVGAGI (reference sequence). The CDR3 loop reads CASSTGAGGADTQYF. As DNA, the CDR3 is TGTGCCAGCAGTACAGGGGCGGGTGGCGCAGATACGCAGTATTTT.

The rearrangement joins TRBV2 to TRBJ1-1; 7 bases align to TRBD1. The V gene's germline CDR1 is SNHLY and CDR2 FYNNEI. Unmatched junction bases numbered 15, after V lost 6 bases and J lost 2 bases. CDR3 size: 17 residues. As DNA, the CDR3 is TGTGCCAGCAGGATGACAGGGAATGGGGCCCCAAACACTGAAGCTTTCTTT. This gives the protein CASRMTGNGAPNTEAFF.

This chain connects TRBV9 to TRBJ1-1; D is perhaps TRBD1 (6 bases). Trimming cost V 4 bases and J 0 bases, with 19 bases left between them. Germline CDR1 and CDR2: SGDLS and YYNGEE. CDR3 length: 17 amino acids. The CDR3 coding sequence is TGTGCCAGCAGCCCGGGGGCATACGGTTTCATGAACACTGAAGCTTTCTTT. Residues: CASSPGAYGFMNTEAFF. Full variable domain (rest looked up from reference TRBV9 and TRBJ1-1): DSGVTQTPKHLITATGQRVTLRCSPRSGDLSVYWYQQSLDQGLQFLIQYYNGEERAKGNILERFSAQQFPDLHSELNLSSLELGDSALYFCASSPGAYGFMNTEAFFGQGTRLTVV.